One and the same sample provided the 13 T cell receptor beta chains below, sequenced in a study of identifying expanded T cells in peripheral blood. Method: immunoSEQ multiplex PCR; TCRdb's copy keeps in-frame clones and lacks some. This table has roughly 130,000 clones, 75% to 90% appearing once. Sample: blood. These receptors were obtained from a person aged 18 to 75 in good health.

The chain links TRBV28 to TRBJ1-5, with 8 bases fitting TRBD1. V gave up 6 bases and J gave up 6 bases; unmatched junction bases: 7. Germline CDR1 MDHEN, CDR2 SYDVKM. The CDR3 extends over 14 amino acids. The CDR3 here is CASRINRGGQPQHF. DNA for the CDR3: TGTGCCAGCAGGATAAACAGGGGGGGTCAGCCCCAGCATTTT. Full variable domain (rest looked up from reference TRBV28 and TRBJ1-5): DVKVTQSSRYLVKRTGEKVFLECVQDMDHENMFWYRQDPGLGLRLIYFSYDVKMKEKGDIPEGYSVSREKKERFSLILESASTNQTSMYLCASRINRGGQPQHFGDGTRLSIL.

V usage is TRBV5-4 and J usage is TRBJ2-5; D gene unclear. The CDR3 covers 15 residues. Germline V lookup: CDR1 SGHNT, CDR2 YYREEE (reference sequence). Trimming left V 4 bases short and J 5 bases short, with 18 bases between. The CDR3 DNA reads TGTGCCAGCAGCCACCGGGCCCAAGGGCCGGAGACCCAGTACTTC. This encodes CASSHRAQGPETQYF.

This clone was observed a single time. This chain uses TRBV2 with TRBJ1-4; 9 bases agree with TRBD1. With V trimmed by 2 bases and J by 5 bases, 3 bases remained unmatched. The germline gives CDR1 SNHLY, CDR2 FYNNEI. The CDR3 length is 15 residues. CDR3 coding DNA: TGTGCCAGCAGTGAACTACAGGGGGCGAATGAAAAACTGTTTTTT. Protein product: CASSELQGANEKLFF.

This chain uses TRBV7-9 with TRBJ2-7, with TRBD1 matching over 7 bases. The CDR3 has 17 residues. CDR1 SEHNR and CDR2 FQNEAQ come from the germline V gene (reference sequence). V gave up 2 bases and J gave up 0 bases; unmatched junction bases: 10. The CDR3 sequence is CASSLLVDRTGSYEQYF. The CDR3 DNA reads TGTGCCAGCAGCTTATTAGTGGATAGGACAGGCTCCTACGAGCAGTACTTC.

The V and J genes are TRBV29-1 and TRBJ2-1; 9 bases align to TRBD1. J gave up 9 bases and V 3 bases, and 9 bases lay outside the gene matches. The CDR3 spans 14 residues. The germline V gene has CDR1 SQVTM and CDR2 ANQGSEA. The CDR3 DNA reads TGCAGCGTTGACGTCCGGACAGGGGATGCTGAGCAGTTCTTC. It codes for CSVDVRTGDAEQFF.

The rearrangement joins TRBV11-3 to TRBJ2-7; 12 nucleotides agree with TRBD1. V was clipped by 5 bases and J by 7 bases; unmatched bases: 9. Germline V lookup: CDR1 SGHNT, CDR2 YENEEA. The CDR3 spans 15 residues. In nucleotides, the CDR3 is TGTGCCAGCAGCAGGGGACAGGGGGCGCCCCGTGAGCAGTACTTC. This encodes CASSRGQGAPREQYF.

Here the CDR3 reads CAISGAGGRGYEQYF. The DNA of the CDR3 is TGTGCCATCAGTGGAGCGGGAGGACGAGGCTACGAGCAGTACTTC. The chain couples TRBV10-3 to TRBJ2-7; 9 nucleotides agree with TRBD2. CDR1 is ENHRY and CDR2 is SYGVKD in the germline V gene. The CDR3 has 15 residues. The V and J ends lost 4 bases and 3 bases, in that order; junction bases with no gene match: 7.

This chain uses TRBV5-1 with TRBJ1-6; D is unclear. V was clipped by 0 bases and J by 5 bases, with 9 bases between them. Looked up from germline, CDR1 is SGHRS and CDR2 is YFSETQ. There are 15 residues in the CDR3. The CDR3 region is CASSLASGNNSPLHF. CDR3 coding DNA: TGCGCCAGCAGCTTGGCCAGTGGGAATAATTCACCCCTCCACTTT. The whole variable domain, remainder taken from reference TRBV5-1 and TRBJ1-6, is KAGVTQTPRYLIKTRGQQVTLSCSPISGHRSVSWYQQTPGQGLQFLFEYFSETQRNKGNFPGRFSGRQFSNSRSEMNVSTLELGDSALYLCASSLASGNNSPLHFGNGTRLTVT.

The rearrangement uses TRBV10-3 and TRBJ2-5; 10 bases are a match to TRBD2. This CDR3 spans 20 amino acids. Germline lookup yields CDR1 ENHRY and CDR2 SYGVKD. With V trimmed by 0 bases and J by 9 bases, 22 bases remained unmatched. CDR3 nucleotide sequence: TGTGCCATCAGTGAGTCTTCCCCTAGCGGGAGTCCCCAACGGGGCCGGGCCCAGTACTTC. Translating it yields CAISESSPSGSPQRGRAQYF.

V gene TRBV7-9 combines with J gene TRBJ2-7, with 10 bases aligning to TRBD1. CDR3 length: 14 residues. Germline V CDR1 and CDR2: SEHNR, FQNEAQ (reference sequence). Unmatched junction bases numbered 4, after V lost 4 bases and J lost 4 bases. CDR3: CASSSRDRGYEQYF. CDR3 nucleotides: TGTGCCAGCAGCTCCCGGGACAGGGGATACGAGCAGTACTTC.

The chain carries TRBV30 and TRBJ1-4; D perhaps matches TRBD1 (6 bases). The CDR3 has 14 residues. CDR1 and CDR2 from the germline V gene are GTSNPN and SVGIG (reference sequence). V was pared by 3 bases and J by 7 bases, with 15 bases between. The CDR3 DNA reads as TGTGCCTGGAGCCCCGGGGGCCCTGTTGAAAAACTGTTTTTT. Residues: CAWSPGGPVEKLFF.

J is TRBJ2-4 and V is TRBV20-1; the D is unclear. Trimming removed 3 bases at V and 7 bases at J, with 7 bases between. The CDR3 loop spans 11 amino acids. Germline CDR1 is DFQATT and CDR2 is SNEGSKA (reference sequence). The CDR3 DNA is TGCAGTGCTAGTATCGTCAACATTCAGTACTTC. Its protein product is CSASIVNIQYF.

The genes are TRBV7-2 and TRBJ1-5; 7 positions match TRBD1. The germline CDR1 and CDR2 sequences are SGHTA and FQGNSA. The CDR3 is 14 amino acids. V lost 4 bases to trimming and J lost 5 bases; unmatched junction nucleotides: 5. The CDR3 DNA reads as TGTGCCAGCAGCTCGGCCCAGGGGGATCAGCCCCAGCATTTT. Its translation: CASSSAQGDQPQHF.